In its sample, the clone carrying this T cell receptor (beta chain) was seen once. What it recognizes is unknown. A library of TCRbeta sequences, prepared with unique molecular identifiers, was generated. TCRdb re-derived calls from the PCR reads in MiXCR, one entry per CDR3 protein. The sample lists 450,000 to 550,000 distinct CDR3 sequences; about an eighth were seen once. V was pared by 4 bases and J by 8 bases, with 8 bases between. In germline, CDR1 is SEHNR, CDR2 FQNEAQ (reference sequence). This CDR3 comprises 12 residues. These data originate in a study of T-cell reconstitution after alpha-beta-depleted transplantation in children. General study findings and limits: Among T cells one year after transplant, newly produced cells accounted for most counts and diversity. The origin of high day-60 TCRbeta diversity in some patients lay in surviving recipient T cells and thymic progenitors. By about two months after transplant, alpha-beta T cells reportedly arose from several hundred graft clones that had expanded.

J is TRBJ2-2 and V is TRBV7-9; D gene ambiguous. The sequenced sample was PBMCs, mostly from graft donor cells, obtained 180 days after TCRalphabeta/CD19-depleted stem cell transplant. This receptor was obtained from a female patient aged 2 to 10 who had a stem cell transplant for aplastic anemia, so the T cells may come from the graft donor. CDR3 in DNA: TGTGCCAGCAGCTACCCTAAGGGGGAGCTGTTTTTT. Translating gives CASSYPKGELFF.